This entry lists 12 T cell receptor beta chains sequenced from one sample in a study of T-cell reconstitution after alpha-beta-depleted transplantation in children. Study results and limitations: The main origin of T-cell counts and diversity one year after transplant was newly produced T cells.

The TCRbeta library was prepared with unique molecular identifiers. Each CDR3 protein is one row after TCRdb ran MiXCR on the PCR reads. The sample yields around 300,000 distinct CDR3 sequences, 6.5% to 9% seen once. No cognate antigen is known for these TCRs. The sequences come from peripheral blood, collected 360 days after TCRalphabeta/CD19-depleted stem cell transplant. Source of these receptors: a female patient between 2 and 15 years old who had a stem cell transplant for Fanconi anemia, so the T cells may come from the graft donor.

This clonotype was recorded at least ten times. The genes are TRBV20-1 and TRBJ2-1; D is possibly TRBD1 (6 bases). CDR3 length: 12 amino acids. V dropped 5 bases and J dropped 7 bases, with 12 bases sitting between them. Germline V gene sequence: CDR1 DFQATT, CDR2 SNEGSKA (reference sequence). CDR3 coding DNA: TGCAGTGCTGACCACAGGGCTAATGAGCAGTTCTTC. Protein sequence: CSADHRANEQFF.

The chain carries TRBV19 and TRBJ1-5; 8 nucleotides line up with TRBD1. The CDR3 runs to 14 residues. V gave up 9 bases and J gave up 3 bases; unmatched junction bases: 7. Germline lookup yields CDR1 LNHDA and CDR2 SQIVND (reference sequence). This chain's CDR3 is CASSDRALNQPQHF. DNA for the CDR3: TGTGCCAGCTCGGACAGGGCTCTCAATCAGCCCCAGCATTTT.

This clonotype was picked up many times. The CDR3 DNA reads TGTGCCAGCAGCCAACCGGGACGGACCAATCAGCCCCAGCATTTT. Translated: CASSQPGRTNQPQHF. The genes are TRBV6-2 or TRBV6-3 and TRBJ1-5; D is possibly TRBD1 (5 bases). CDR3 size: 15 residues. V was cut by 6 bases and J by 3 bases, with 15 bases left in between. From germline, CDR1 is MNHEY and CDR2 SVGEGT.

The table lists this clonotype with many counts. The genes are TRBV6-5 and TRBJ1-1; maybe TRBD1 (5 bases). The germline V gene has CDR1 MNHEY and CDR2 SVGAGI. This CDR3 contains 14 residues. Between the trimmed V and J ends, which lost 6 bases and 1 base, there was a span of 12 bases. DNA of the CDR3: TGTGCCAGCAGCTACGACAGATCGAACACTGAAGCTTTCTTT. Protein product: CASSYDRSNTEAFF.

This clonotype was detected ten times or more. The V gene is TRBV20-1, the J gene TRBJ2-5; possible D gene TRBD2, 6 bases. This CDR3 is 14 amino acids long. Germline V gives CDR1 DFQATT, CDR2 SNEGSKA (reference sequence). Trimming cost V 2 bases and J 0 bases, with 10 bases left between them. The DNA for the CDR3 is TGCAGTGCTAGAACCGGGACTTACCAAGAGACCCAGTACTTC. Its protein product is CSARTGTYQETQYF.

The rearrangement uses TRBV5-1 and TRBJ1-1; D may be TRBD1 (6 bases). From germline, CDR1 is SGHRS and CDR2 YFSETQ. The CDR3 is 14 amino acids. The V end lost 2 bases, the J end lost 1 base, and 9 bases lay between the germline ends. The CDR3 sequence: CASSFNRANTEAFF. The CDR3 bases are TGCGCCAGCAGCTTTAACAGGGCGAACACTGAAGCTTTCTTT.

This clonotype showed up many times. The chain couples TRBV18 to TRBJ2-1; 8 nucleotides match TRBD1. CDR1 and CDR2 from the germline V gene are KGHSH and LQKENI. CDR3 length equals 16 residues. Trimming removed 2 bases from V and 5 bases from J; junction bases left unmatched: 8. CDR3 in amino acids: CASSPFPPGGNNEQFF. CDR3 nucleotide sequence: TGTGCCAGCTCACCATTTCCCCCAGGGGGCAACAATGAGCAGTTCTTC. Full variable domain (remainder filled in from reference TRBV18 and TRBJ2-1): NAGVMQNPRHLVRRRGQEARLRCSPMKGHSHVYWYRQLPEEGLKFMVYLQKENIIDESGMPKERFSAEFPKEGPSILRIQQVVRGDSAAYFCASSPFPPGGNNEQFFGPGTRLTVL.

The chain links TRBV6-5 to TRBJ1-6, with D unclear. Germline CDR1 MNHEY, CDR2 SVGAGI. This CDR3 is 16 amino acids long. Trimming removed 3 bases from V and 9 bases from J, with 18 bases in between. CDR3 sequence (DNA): TGTGCCAGCAGTTATTTCTCCTCAAGAAAGAGTTCACCCCTCCACTTT. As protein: CASSYFSSRKSSPLHF.

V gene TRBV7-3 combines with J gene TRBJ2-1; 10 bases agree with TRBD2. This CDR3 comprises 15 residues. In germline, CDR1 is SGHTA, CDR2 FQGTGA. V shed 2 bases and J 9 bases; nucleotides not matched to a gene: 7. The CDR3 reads CASSLYASGRGEQFF. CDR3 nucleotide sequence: TGTGCCAGCAGCTTATATGCTAGCGGGAGAGGTGAGCAGTTCTTC.

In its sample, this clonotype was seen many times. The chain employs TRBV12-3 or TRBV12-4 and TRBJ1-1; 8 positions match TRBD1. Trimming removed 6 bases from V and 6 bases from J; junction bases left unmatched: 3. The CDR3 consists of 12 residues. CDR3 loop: CASSETGAEAFF. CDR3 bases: TGTGCCAGCAGCGAGACAGGGGCTGAAGCTTTCTTT.

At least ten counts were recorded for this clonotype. CDR3 DNA: TGTGCCACCAGCAGAGATTTGAGGGAGGCCGAGCAGTACTTC. This sequence encodes CATSRDLREAEQYF. The V gene is TRBV15, the J gene TRBJ2-7; a possible D gene is TRBD2 (6 bases). The germline V gene has CDR1 LNHNV and CDR2 YYDKDF (reference sequence). This CDR3 is built from 14 residues. V was cut by 0 bases and J by 6 bases, with 12 bases left in between.

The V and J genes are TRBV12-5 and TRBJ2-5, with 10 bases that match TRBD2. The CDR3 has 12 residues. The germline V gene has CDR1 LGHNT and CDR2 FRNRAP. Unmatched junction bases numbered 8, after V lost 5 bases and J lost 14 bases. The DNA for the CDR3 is TGTGCTAGTGGTGAAGCGGGGGGGGCGGTTTACTTC. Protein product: CASGEAGGAVYF. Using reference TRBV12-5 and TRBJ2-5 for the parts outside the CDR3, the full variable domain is DARVTQTPRHKVTEMGQEVTMRCQPILGHNTVFWYRQTMMQGLELLAYFRNRAPLDDSGMPKDRFSAEMPDATLATLKIQPSEPRDSAVYFCASGEAGGAVYFGPGTRLLVL.